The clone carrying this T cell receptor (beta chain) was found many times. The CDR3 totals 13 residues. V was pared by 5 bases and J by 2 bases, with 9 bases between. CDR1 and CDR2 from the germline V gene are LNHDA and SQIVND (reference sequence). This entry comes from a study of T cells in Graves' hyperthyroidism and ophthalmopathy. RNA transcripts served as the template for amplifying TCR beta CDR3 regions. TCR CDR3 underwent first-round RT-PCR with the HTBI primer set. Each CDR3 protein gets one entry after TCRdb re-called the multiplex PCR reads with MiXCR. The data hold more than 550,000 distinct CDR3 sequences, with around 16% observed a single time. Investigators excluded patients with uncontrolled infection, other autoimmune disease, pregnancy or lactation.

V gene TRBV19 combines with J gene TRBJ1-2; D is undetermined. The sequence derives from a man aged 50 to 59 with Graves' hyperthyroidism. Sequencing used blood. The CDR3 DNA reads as TGTGCCAGTAGTGTGACACCAAACTATGGCTACACCTTC. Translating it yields CASSVTPNYGYTF.